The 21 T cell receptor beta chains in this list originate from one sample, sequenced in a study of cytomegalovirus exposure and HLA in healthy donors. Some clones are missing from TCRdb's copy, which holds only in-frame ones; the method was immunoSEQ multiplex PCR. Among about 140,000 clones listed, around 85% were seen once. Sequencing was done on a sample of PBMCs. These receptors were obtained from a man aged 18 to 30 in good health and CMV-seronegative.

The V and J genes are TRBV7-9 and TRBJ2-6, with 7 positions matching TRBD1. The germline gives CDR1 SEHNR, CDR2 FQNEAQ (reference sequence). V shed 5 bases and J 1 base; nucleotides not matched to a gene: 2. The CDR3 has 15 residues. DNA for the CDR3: TGTGCCAGCAGCCTGGGACAGTCTGGGGCCAACGTCCTGACTTTC. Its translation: CASSLGQSGANVLTF. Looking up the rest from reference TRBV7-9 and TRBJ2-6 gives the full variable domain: DTGVSQNPRHKITKRGQNVTFRCDPISEHNRLYWYRQTLGQGPEFLTYFQNEAQLEKSRLLSDRFSAERPKGSFSTLEIQRTEQGDSAMYLCASSLGQSGANVLTFGAGSRLTVL.

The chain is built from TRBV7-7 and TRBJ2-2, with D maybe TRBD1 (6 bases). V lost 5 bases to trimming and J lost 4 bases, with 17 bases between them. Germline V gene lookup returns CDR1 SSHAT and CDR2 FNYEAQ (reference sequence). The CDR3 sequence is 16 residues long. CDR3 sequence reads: CASSPWVRGATGELFF. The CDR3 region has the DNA TGTGCCAGCAGCCCCTGGGTCAGGGGAGCCACCGGGGAGCTGTTTTTT. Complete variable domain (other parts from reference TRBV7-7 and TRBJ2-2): GAGVSQSPRYKVTKRGQDVTLRCDPISSHATLYWYQQALGQGPEFLTYFNYEAQPDKSGLPSDRFSAERPEGSISTLTIQRTEQRDSAMYRCASSPWVRGATGELFFGEGSRLTVL.

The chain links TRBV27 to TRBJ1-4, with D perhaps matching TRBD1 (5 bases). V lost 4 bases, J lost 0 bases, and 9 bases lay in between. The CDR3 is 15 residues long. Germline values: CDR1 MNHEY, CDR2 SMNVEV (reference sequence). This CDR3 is CASSSLRATNEKLFF. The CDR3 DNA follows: TGTGCCAGCAGTTCCCTCAGGGCAACTAATGAAAAACTGTTTTTT. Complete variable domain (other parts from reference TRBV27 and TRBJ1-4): EAQVTQNPRYLITVTGKKLTVTCSQNMNHEYMSWYRQDPGLGLRQIYYSMNVEVTDKGDVPEGYKVSRKEKRNFPLILESPSPNQTSLYFCASSSLRATNEKLFFGSGTQLSVL.

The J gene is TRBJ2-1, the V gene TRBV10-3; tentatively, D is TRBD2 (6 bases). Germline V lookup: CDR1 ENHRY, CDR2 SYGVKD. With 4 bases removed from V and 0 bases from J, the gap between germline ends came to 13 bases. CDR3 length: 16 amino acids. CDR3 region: CAISGPGDGSYNEQFF. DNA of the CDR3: TGTGCCATCAGTGGCCCGGGGGACGGCTCCTACAATGAGCAGTTCTTC.

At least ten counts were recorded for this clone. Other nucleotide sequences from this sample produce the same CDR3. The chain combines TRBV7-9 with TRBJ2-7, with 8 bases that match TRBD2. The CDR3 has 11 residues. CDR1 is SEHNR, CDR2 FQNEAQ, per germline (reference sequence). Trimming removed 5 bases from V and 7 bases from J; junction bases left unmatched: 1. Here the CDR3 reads CASSPGGEQYF. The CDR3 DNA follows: TGTGCCAGCAGCCCGGGGGGGGAGCAGTACTTC.

DNA of the CDR3: TGTGCCAGCAGCTTGTCAGGGTACGAGCAGTACTTC. Its translation is CASSLSGYEQYF. V usage is TRBV13 and J usage is TRBJ2-7; D is possibly TRBD1 (5 bases). V lost 3 bases, J lost 4 bases, and 7 bases lay in between. CDR1 is PRHDT and CDR2 is FYEKMQ in the germline V gene (reference sequence). CDR3 size: 12 residues.

The CDR3 region is CASSGDRKAYEQYF. The CDR3 bases are TGTGCCAGCAGCGGTGACAGGAAAGCCTACGAGCAGTACTTC. This chain connects TRBV9 to TRBJ2-7, with TRBD1 as a possible D gene (6 bases). In germline, CDR1 is SGDLS, CDR2 YYNGEE. The length of the CDR3 is 14 residues. The V and J ends lost 3 bases and 2 bases respectively, with 12 bases between them.

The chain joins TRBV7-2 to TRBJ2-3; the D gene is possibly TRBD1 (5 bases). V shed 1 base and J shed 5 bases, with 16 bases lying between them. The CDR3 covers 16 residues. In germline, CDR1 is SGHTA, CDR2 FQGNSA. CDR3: CASSLEGRSPGDTQYF. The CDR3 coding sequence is TGTGCCAGCAGCTTAGAGGGGCGGAGCCCGGGAGATACGCAGTATTTT.

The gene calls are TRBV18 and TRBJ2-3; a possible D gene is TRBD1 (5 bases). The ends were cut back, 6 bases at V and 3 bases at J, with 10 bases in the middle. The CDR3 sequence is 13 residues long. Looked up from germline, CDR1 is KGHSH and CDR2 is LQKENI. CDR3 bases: TGTGCCAGCTCGTCGCCAGGGACAGATACGCAGTATTTT. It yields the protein CASSSPGTDTQYF.

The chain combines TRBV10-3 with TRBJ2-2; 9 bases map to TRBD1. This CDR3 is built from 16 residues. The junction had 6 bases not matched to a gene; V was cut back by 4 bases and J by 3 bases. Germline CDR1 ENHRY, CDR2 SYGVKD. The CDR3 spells CAISAGDRADTGELFF. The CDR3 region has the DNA TGTGCCATCAGTGCGGGGGACAGGGCGGACACCGGGGAGCTGTTTTTT.

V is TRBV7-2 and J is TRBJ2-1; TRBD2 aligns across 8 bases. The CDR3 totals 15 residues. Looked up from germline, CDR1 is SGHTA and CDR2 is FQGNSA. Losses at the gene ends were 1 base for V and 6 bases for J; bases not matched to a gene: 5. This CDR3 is CASSLGTGGPNEQFF. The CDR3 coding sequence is TGTGCCAGCAGCTTAGGGACGGGGGGGCCCAATGAGCAGTTCTTC.

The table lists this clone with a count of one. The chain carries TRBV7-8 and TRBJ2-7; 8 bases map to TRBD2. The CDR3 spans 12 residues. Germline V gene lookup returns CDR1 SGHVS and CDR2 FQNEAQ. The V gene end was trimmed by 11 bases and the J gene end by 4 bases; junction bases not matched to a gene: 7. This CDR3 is CAGGRGGYEQYF. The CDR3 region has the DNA TGTGCCGGCGGACGCGGGGGGTACGAGCAGTACTTC.

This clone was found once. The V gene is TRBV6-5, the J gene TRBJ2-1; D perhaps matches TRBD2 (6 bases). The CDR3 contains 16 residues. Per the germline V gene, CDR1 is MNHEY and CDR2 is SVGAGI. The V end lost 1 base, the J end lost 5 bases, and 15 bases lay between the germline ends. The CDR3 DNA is TGTGCCAGCAGTTACTTCAGGACTCGGAGGGACAATGAGCAGTTCTTC. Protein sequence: CASSYFRTRRDNEQFF.

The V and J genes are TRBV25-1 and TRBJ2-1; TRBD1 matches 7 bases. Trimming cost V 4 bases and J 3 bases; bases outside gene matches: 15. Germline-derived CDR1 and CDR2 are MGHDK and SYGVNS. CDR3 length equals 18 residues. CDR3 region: CASSVLNPSGGDYNEQFF. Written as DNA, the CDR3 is TGTGCCAGCAGTGTCCTTAACCCCTCAGGGGGTGACTACAATGAGCAGTTCTTC.

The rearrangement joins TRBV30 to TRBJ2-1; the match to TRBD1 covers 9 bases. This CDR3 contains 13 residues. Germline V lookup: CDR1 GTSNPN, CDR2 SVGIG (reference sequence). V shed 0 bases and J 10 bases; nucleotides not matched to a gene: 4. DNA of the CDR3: TGTGCCTGGAGTGTACAGGGGGCCGGAGAGCAGTTCTTC. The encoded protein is CAWSVQGAGEQFF.

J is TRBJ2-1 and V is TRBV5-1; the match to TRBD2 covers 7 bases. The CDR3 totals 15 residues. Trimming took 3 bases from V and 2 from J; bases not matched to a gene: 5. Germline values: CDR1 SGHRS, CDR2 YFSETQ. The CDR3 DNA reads TGCGCCAGCAGCTCTGAGCGGGGTCCCTACAATGAGCAGTTCTTC. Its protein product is CASSSERGPYNEQFF. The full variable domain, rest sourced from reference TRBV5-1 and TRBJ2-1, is KAGVTQTPRYLIKTRGQQVTLSCSPISGHRSVSWYQQTPGQGLQFLFEYFSETQRNKGNFPGRFSGRQFSNSRSEMNVSTLELGDSALYLCASSSERGPYNEQFFGPGTRLTVL.

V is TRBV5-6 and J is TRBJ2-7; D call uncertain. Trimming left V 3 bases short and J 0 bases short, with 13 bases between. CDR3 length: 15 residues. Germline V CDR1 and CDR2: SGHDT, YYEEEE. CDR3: CASSSLYTGSYEQYF. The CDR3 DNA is TGTGCCAGCAGCTCGTTATATACGGGCTCCTACGAGCAGTACTTC.

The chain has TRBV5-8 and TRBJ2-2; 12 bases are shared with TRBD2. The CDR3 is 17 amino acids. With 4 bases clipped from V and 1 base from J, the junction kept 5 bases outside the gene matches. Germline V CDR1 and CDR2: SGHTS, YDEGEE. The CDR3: CASSAGLAGMNTGELFF. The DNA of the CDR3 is TGTGCCAGCAGCGCTGGACTAGCGGGGATGAACACCGGGGAGCTGTTTTTT.

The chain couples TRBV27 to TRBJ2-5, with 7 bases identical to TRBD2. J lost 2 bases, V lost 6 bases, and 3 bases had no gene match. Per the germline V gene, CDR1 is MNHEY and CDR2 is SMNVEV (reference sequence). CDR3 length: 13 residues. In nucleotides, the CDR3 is TGTGCCAGCAGAGGACTAGTGCAAGAGACCCAGTACTTC. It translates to CASRGLVQETQYF.

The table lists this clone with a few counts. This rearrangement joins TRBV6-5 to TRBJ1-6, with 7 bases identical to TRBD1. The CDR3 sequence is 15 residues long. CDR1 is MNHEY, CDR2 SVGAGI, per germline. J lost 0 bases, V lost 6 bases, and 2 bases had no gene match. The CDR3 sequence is CASRTGSSYNSPLHF. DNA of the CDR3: TGTGCCAGCAGGACAGGGTCCTCCTATAATTCACCCCTCCACTTT.

CDR3 loop: CASSNRGPREQYF. The CDR3 nucleotides are TGTGCCAGCTCAAACAGGGGGCCTCGCGAGCAGTACTTC. The rearrangement uses TRBV18 and TRBJ2-7; 9 nucleotides match TRBD1. The CDR3 is 13 amino acids. Germline CDR1 reads KGHSH; CDR2 reads LQKENI. Trimming at V came to 5 bases and at J to 6 bases, leaving 5 bases not matched to a gene.